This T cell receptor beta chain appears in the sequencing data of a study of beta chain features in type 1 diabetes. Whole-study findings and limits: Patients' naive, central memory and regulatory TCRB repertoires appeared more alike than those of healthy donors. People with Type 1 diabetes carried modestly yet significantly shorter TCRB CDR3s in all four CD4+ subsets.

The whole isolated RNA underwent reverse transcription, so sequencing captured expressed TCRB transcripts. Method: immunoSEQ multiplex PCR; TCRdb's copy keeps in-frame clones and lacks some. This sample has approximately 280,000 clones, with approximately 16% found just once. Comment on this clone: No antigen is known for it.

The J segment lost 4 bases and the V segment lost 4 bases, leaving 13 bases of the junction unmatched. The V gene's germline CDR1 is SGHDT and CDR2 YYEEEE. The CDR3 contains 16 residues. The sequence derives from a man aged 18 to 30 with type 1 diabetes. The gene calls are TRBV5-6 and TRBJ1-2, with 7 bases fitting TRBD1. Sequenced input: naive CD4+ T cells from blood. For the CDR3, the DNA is TGTGCCAGCAGCCCGCCGGGACAGTCAAAGTTCTATGGCTACACCTTC. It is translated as CASSPPGQSKFYGYTF.